The T cell receptor beta chain described here comes from a study of blood T cell repertoires in COVID-19. Study-wide background: Donors in the United States, Italy and Spain gave samples during acute or convalescent COVID-19. From T cells, B-cell-depleted T cells, or PBMCs came the material, which was cDNA or gDNA.

Seattle patients were enrolled during active infection and followed longitudinally. CDR3 size: 16 residues. Germline CDR1 and CDR2: MGHRA and YSYEKL. The V end lost 0 bases, the J end lost 0 bases, and 9 bases lay between the germline ends. As processed by the authors: It was from reference gene primer amplification that nucleated cell counts were estimated. This table comes from immunoSEQ multiplex PCR, and its TCRdb copy is limited to in-frame clones, with some not included. From that table come the V and J calls and clone size; the DNA was used to work out D and trimming. The sample lists about 200,000 clones, 94% occurring once.

The chain combines TRBV4-1 with TRBJ1-5; the D is unclear. This clonotype was sampled from a man between 25 and 39 years old with COVID-19, enrolled during active disease. Sequencing used peripheral blood. This chain's CDR3 is CASSQESGYSNQPQHF. In DNA form, the CDR3 reads TGCGCCAGCAGCCAAGAGTCCGGTTATAGCAATCAGCCCCAGCATTTT.